This TCR beta chain was sequenced for a study of CXCR3-negative and CXCR3-positive naive CD8 T cells. Study results and limitations: CXCR3-positive naive cells had more hydrophobic TRB CDR3s than CXCR3-negative naive cells. Naive subsets were similarly diverse, while memory CD8+ repertoires were much less diverse. Similar TRBV-TRBJ usage was seen in naive cells (both CXCR3-negative and CXCR3-positive), but memory cells differed.

The CDR3 spans 12 residues. About this clonotype itself: Its antigen remains unidentified.

A CD45RO-CCR7+CD27+CD95- phenotype identified naive CD8+ T cells. In preparing the TRB cDNA libraries, 5' RACE with UMI labels was used. TCRdb re-called the 5' RACE reads; every CDR3 protein appears as one record, without DNA. The table lists 84,000 or so distinct CDR3 sequences, with roughly 0.64% in the top ten. This sequence joins TRBV12-3 or TRBV12-4 and TRBJ2-1; TCRdb's assignment of TRBD1 cannot be checked, as there is no DNA. The sample consisted of naive CXCR3+ CD8+ T cells from blood. Stated subset: CD45RO-CCR7+CD27+CD95- naive CD8+ T cells expressing CXCR3 (TNR3+). The receptor's source is a human donor in good health. Some clones in this sample may be carry-over from other donors' samples. The CDR3 spells CASSPPGNEQFF.